This entry lists 30 T cell receptor beta chains sequenced from one sample in a study of T cell responses to AZD1222 COVID-19 vaccine. The table came from immunoSEQ multiplex PCR; TCRdb's copy has only in-frame clones and leaves some out. The sample yields 100,000 to 150,000 clones, approximately 91% seen once. Sequenced material: peripheral blood, taken 28 days after the second AZD1222 dose. Receptors originate from an adult who received the AZD1222 COVID-19 vaccine.

This clone was counted between two and nine times. The rearrangement joins TRBV18 to TRBJ1-5; D might be TRBD1 (6 bases). The V end lost 2 bases, the J end lost 7 bases, and 15 bases lay between the germline ends. The V gene's germline CDR1 is KGHSH and CDR2 LQKENI. This CDR3 is 15 amino acids long. The CDR3 DNA reads as TGTGCCAGCTCACCAGGTCAGGGGATTGGGCAGCCCCAGCATTTT. It is translated as CASSPGQGIGQPQHF.

This CDR3 is CATSQFIAGDDTGELFF. CDR3 coding DNA: TGTGCCACCAGCCAATTCATAGCGGGAGATGACACCGGGGAGCTGTTTTTT. The chain combines TRBV15 with TRBJ2-2, with 9 nucleotides matching TRBD2. V lost 5 bases, J lost 3 bases, and 10 bases stayed unmatched. The germline V gene encodes CDR1 LNHNV and CDR2 YYDKDF (reference sequence). The CDR3 spans 17 residues.

V gene TRBV18 combines with J gene TRBJ1-5; unclear D gene. The CDR3 is 12 amino acids. Germline CDR1 KGHSH, CDR2 LQKENI. V dropped 6 bases and J dropped 0 bases, with 3 bases sitting between them. CDR3 nucleotide sequence: TGTGCCAGCTCCGGTAGCAATCAGCCCCAGCATTTT. Protein product: CASSGSNQPQHF.

The rearrangement uses TRBV24-1 and TRBJ2-1; D call uncertain. Looked up from germline, CDR1 is KGHDR and CDR2 is SFDVKD. V lost 3 bases and J lost 5, with 13 bases in between. The CDR3 is 15 amino acids. CDR3 sequence (DNA): TGTGCCACCAGTGATGCCCGTAGAGGTGACAATGAGCAGTTCTTC. Translation gives CATSDARRGDNEQFF.

The chain joins TRBV19 to TRBJ1-5; D perhaps matches TRBD1 (5 bases). V was cut by 7 bases and J by 4 bases, with 11 bases left in between. CDR3 length: 13 amino acids. Germline V lookup: CDR1 LNHDA, CDR2 SQIVND (reference sequence). The CDR3 bases are TGTGCCAGTAACCGGGACGGGAATCAGCCCCAGCATTTT. Translating it yields CASNRDGNQPQHF. Variable domain in full (rest from reference TRBV19 and TRBJ1-5): DGGITQSPKYLFRKEGQNVTLSCEQNLNHDAMYWYRQDPGQGLRLIYYSQIVNDFQKGDIAEGYSVSREKKESFPLTVTSAQKNPTAFYLCASNRDGNQPQHFGDGTRLSIL.

The chain carries TRBV5-1 and TRBJ2-5; the D gene is possibly TRBD2 (5 bases). The CDR3 sequence is 16 residues long. Trimming pared 3 bases from V and 2 bases from J, leaving 17 bases between. CDR1 and CDR2 from the germline V gene are SGHRS and YFSETQ. The CDR3 region has the DNA TGCGCCAGCAGCTCCCTGTCCAGCGGTTTTCAAGAGACCCAGTACTTC. Its protein is CASSSLSSGFQETQYF.

The V and J genes are TRBV15 and TRBJ2-4, with a possible D match to TRBD2 (6 bases). There are 17 residues in the CDR3. V was shortened by 4 bases and J by 0 bases, with 16 bases between the two germline ends. Germline assignment: CDR1 LNHNV and CDR2 YYDKDF (reference sequence). The CDR3: CATSIVRGTLAKNIQYF. CDR3 bases: TGTGCCACCAGCATCGTTCGCGGGACCTTAGCCAAAAACATTCAGTACTTC.

The chain couples TRBV19 to TRBJ1-1; 8 bases are shared with TRBD1. The germline CDR1 and CDR2 sequences are LNHDA and SQIVND (reference sequence). The trim removed 8 bases at V and 1 base at J, leaving 9 bases unmatched. The length of the CDR3 is 15 residues. CDR3 in DNA: TGTGCCAGTCGACCCAGGGGGCGGGGGAACACTGAAGCTTTCTTT. This gives the protein CASRPRGRGNTEAFF. Supplemented by reference TRBV19 and TRBJ1-1, the full variable domain reads DGGITQSPKYLFRKEGQNVTLSCEQNLNHDAMYWYRQDPGQGLRLIYYSQIVNDFQKGDIAEGYSVSREKKESFPLTVTSAQKNPTAFYLCASRPRGRGNTEAFFGQGTRLTVV.

The rearrangement uses TRBV11-1 and TRBJ2-1; 10 nucleotides align to TRBD2. With V trimmed by 5 bases and J by 13 bases, 8 bases remained unmatched. The CDR3 totals 13 residues. Germline V gene data show CDR1 as SGHAT and CDR2 as FQDESV (reference sequence). CDR3 nucleotide sequence: TGTGCCAGCAGCCTAGAGCGGGAGGGACATCAGTTCTTC. As protein: CASSLEREGHQFF.

This clone was detected once. The chain employs TRBV7-3 and TRBJ2-1; D might be TRBD2 (6 bases). Between the trimmed V and J ends, which lost 2 bases and 0 bases, there was a span of 8 bases. CDR3 length: 15 amino acids. Germline loops: CDR1 SGHTA, CDR2 FQGTGA. The DNA for the CDR3 is TGTGCCAGCAGCTTAGCGGGAAGCTCCTACAATGAGCAGTTCTTC. The encoded protein is CASSLAGSSYNEQFF. Full variable domain (outside the CDR3, taken from reference TRBV7-3 and TRBJ2-1): GAGVSQTPSNKVTEKGKYVELRCDPISGHTALYWYRQSLGQGPEFLIYFQGTGAADDSGLPNDRFFAVRPEGSVSTLKIQRTERGDSAVYLCASSLAGSSYNEQFFGPGTRLTVL.

The chain is built from TRBV18 and TRBJ1-1, with 10 positions matching TRBD1. CDR1 and CDR2 (germline): KGHSH, LQKENI. The CDR3 sequence is 15 residues long. V lost 1 base, J lost 5 bases, and 4 bases stayed unmatched. In nucleotides, the CDR3 is TGTGCCAGCTCACCACTTGGGACAGGGGAAACTGAAGCTTTCTTT. The encoded protein is CASSPLGTGETEAFF.

CDR3 in amino acids: CAWSVGTGVSTEAFF. The CDR3 bases are TGTGCCTGGAGTGTAGGGACAGGGGTAAGCACTGAAGCTTTCTTT. The V gene is TRBV30, the J gene TRBJ1-1, with 10 bases aligning to TRBD1. The trim removed 0 bases at V and 4 bases at J, leaving 5 bases unmatched. Looked up from germline, CDR1 is GTSNPN and CDR2 is SVGIG (reference sequence). The CDR3 loop spans 15 amino acids.

V usage is TRBV7-3 and J usage is TRBJ2-1; a possible D gene is TRBD2 (5 bases). Trimming removed 2 bases from V and 4 bases from J, with 12 bases in between. The CDR3 spans 15 residues. Germline V gene sequence: CDR1 SGHTA, CDR2 FQGTGA. This CDR3 reads CASSLLAGPYNEQFF. The DNA of the CDR3 is TGTGCCAGCAGCTTACTAGCAGGCCCTTACAATGAGCAGTTCTTC.

J is TRBJ2-3 and V is TRBV3-1 (or the pseudogene TRBV3-2); D assignment may be TRBD1 or TRBD2 (6 bases each). This CDR3 spans 15 amino acids. V gave up 7 bases and J gave up 4 bases, with 18 bases separating them. Germline V lookup: CDR1 LGHDT, CDR2 YNNKEL (reference sequence). The CDR3 DNA sequence: TGTGCCAGCAAAGGATGGGGGCGGGACGCAGATACGCAGTATTTT. Encoded protein: CASKGWGRDADTQYF.

The chain has TRBV20-1 and TRBJ2-7, with D possibly TRBD2 on 7 matching bases. V lost 3 bases to trimming and J lost 4 bases, with 10 bases between them. Germline V gene sequence: CDR1 DFQATT, CDR2 SNEGSKA (reference sequence). The CDR3 is 12 amino acids. The CDR3 loop is CSASGGAYEQYF. In nucleotides, the CDR3 is TGCAGTGCTAGTGGGGGGGCGTACGAGCAGTACTTC.

This clone turned up a few times. The chain uses TRBV28 and TRBJ1-5; D gene uncertain. Germline values: CDR1 MDHEN, CDR2 SYDVKM. Trimming removed 7 bases at V and 2 bases at J, with 18 bases between. CDR3 length: 16 residues. The CDR3 DNA is TGTGCCAGCAAAGACCTGCTGGGCAGCCGCAATCAGCCCCAGCATTTT. Its translation is CASKDLLGSRNQPQHF.

The rearrangement uses TRBV9 and TRBJ2-5; TRBD2 aligns across 11 bases. After removal of 0 bases from V and 4 bases from J, the junction contained 8 bases not matched to a gene. CDR3 length equals 17 residues. Germline V gene lookup returns CDR1 SGDLS and CDR2 YYNGEE. CDR3 DNA sequence: TGTGCCAGCAGCGTAGACTTCCCCGGGACTAGCGGAGAGACCCAGTACTTC. This gives the protein CASSVDFPGTSGETQYF.

This chain links TRBV29-1 with TRBJ2-7, with TRBD2 matching 10 bases. The J segment lost 0 bases and the V segment lost 5 bases, leaving 16 bases of the junction unmatched. The CDR3 totals 18 residues. From germline, CDR1 is SQVTM and CDR2 ANQGSEA. As DNA, the CDR3 is TGCAGCGTTCCAAAGGGGGCTAGCGGGAGTACAAGCTCCTACGAGCAGTACTTC. It yields the protein CSVPKGASGSTSSYEQYF.

The rearrangement joins TRBV11-2 to TRBJ2-7; D unclear. This CDR3 is built from 15 residues. V lost 0 bases, J lost 4 bases, and 13 bases lay in between. The germline V gene has CDR1 SGHAT and CDR2 FQNNGV. The CDR3 spells CASSLEVGVGYEQYF. The CDR3 coding sequence is TGTGCCAGCAGCTTAGAGGTCGGAGTGGGTTACGAGCAGTACTTC.

V gene TRBV28 combines with J gene TRBJ1-3; no reliable D call. CDR3 length equals 13 residues. Germline V gene sequence: CDR1 MDHEN, CDR2 SYDVKM. The V and J ends lost 6 bases and 4 bases respectively, with 10 bases between them. For the CDR3, the DNA is TGTGCCAGCAGGGGTAGCGGAGGAAACACCATATATTTT. Protein sequence: CASRGSGGNTIYF.

The V call is TRBV2, the J call TRBJ1-5; D unclear. CDR1 is SNHLY and CDR2 is FYNNEI in the germline V gene. Between the trimmed V and J ends, which lost 4 bases and 4 bases, there was a span of 8 bases. This CDR3 comprises 13 residues. CDR3 region: CASSAQMNQPQHF. The CDR3 bases are TGTGCCAGCAGTGCCCAGATGAATCAGCCCCAGCATTTT.

The rearrangement uses TRBV11-2 and TRBJ2-3; D remains unclear. CDR3 length: 16 residues. Trimming shortened V by 5 bases and J by 2 bases, and 17 bases separated the two germline ends. CDR1 SGHAT and CDR2 FQNNGV come from the germline V gene. The CDR3 sequence: CASSPTLVTITDTQYF. In nucleotides, the CDR3 is TGTGCCAGCAGCCCCACCCTCGTTACGATCACAGATACGCAGTATTTT.

This chain links TRBV28 with TRBJ2-2; 8 bases line up with TRBD2. CDR1 and CDR2 (germline): MDHEN, SYDVKM. This CDR3 has 15 residues. V was pared by 6 bases and J by 0 bases, with 3 bases of the junction left unmatched. In nucleotides, the CDR3 is TGTGCCAGCAGGAGCGGGGGAACGAACACCGGGGAGCTGTTTTTT. Amino acids: CASRSGGTNTGELFF. The whole variable domain, remainder taken from reference TRBV28 and TRBJ2-2, is DVKVTQSSRYLVKRTGEKVFLECVQDMDHENMFWYRQDPGLGLRLIYFSYDVKMKEKGDIPEGYSVSREKKERFSLILESASTNQTSMYLCASRSGGTNTGELFFGEGSRLTVL.

This clone occurred a few times. V is TRBV24-1 and J is TRBJ2-2; D gene ambiguous. The CDR3 is made up of 14 amino acids. Germline V gene data show CDR1 as KGHDR and CDR2 as SFDVKD. Trimming cost V 3 bases and J 2 bases, with 6 bases left between them. As DNA, the CDR3 is TGTGCCACCAGTGATAGAGGAAACACCGGGGAGCTGTTTTTT. It specifies CATSDRGNTGELFF.

The table lists this clone with a few counts. In nucleotides, the CDR3 is TGTGCCAGCAGCTTGGCCTCGGGTGGCTACACCTTC. Translated: CASSLASGGYTF. The chain links TRBV5-4 to TRBJ1-2; D gene ambiguous. Trimming left V 0 bases short and J 7 bases short, with 7 bases between. CDR1 is SGHNT, CDR2 YYREEE, per germline (reference sequence). The CDR3 has 12 amino acids.

This clone was seen only a few times. The genes are TRBV5-4 and TRBJ2-3; 12 bases line up with TRBD2. The ends lost 5 bases at V and 5 bases at J; junction bases unmatched: 9. CDR1 is SGHNT and CDR2 is YYREEE in the germline V gene (reference sequence). CDR3 length: 16 residues. The CDR3 protein is CASRSLAGGDGDTQYF. The CDR3 bases are TGTGCCAGCAGGTCACTAGCGGGAGGTGATGGAGATACGCAGTATTTT.

The rearrangement links TRBV3-1 (or the pseudogene TRBV3-2) to TRBJ2-4, with TRBD2 matching over 9 bases. The ends lost 3 bases at V and 8 bases at J; junction bases unmatched: 11. Germline values: CDR1 LGHDT, CDR2 YNNKEL (reference sequence). This CDR3 spans 16 amino acids. CDR3 amino acids: CASSHGRGRDRDIQYF. The CDR3 coding sequence is TGTGCCAGCAGCCATGGCCGCGGGAGGGATAGGGACATTCAGTACTTC.

The V gene is TRBV5-4, the J gene TRBJ2-5; a possible D gene is TRBD1 (6 bases). Trimming cost V 0 bases and J 1 base, with 7 bases left between them. CDR1 and CDR2 (germline): SGHNT, YYREEE (reference sequence). CDR3 length: 14 amino acids. CDR3 nucleotides: TGTGCCAGCAGCTTGGGAGGGGGCCAAGAGACCCAGTACTTC. Its protein is CASSLGGGQETQYF.

This chain uses TRBV19 with TRBJ2-7; D possibly matches TRBD1 or TRBD2 (5 bases each). Germline assignment: CDR1 LNHDA and CDR2 SQIVND (reference sequence). This CDR3 is built from 15 residues. The V end was cut by 5 bases, the J end by 0 bases, with 14 bases between. CDR3 in DNA: TGTGCCAGTAGTGTCATCCCAGGGACCTCCTACGAGCAGTACTTC. It encodes CASSVIPGTSYEQYF.

This clone has only a few counts. The chain links TRBV29-1 to TRBJ2-2, with D unresolved. Germline CDR1 and CDR2: SQVTM and ANQGSEA. The CDR3 contains 14 residues. With 4 bases removed from V and 0 bases from J, the gap between germline ends came to 9 bases. In DNA form, the CDR3 reads TGCAGCGTTGGATTGGTCGCGAACACCGGGGAGCTGTTTTTT. Translating it yields CSVGLVANTGELFF.